Shown below are 21 T cell receptor beta chains from a single sample sequenced in a study of blood T cells in healthy people across ages (dated by TCRdb to between 2014 and 2017). Library preparation was by 5' RACE. Instrument used: Illumina HiSeq 2500. A second roughly 7 to 11 cycle PCR used a sample-barcoded 5' primer and a J-beta primer mix. TCRdb reran the public reads through fastp at Q25 and MiXCR, keeping productive beta chains. Entries are consolidated by CDR3 protein sequence, retaining the most common genes and DNA. The sample records some 880,000 distinct CDR3 sequences, around 34% of which are singletons. About an eighth of the sample is held by the ten biggest clonotypes. Sequenced: blood. The receptors here all came from a man aged 18 to 29 in good health.

About this clonotype itself: One end of the junction is discordant with germline, which a read error may explain. V is TRBV20-1 and J is TRBJ1-6; D is unclear. Germline CDR1 is DFQATT and CDR2 is SNEGSKA (reference sequence). The CDR3 covers 16 residues. The CDR3 sequence is CSATQNRRLNNSPPHF. CDR3 nucleotides: TGCAGTGCCACTCAGAATCGCCGCCTCAATAATTCACCCCCCCACTTT.

This clonotype was seen ten or more times. This chain connects TRBV20-1 to TRBJ2-5; 9 bases map to TRBD1. Judging by the DNA end, TRBJ2-7 fits better; the J call may be wrong. Germline loops: CDR1 DFQATT, CDR2 SNEGSKA (reference sequence). The CDR3 runs 12 residues. CDR3 nucleotides: TGCAGTGCTACCGGGACAGGGTACGAGCAGTACTTC. Residues: CSATGTGYEQYF.

This clonotype came up a few times. The chain couples TRBV20-1 to TRBJ2-3; TRBD2 matches 8 bases. V dropped 2 bases and J dropped 7; count of bases not matched to a gene: 5. This CDR3 comprises 13 residues. Germline CDR1 is DFQATT and CDR2 is SNEGSKA (reference sequence). In DNA, the CDR3 is TGCAGTGCTAGAACTAGCGGTGTTTATACGCAGTATTTT. Amino acid sequence: CSARTSGVYTQYF.

The chain has TRBV4-1 and TRBJ1-1; D unresolved. Germline values: CDR1 MGHRA, CDR2 YSYEKL. V was trimmed by 1 base and J by 0 bases, leaving 12 bases between them. This CDR3 comprises 16 residues. The CDR3 sequence: CASSQGFVGLNTEAFF. The CDR3 bases are TGCGCCAGCAGCCAAGGGTTTGTGGGTTTGAACACTGAAGCTTTCTTT.

This clonotype was counted only a few times. The CDR3 DNA sequence: TGTGCCAGCAGTCCCCCGGGATCGCAAGCTTTCTTT. This sequence encodes CASSPPGSQAFF. The V call is TRBV27, the J call TRBJ1-1, with unresolved D. V lost 5 bases to trimming and J lost 9 bases, with 13 bases between them. This CDR3 is built from 12 residues. Germline V gene sequence: CDR1 MNHEY, CDR2 SMNVEV (reference sequence).

This clonotype was counted once. This sequence joins TRBV10-3 and TRBJ2-5, with 9 bases fitting TRBD1. The germline V gene has CDR1 ENHRY and CDR2 SYGVKD. The CDR3 spans 14 residues. V lost 3 bases to trimming and J lost 5 bases; unmatched junction nucleotides: 4. CDR3 in amino acids: CAISEQGARETQYF. CDR3 DNA: TGTGCCATCAGTGAACAGGGGGCGCGGGAGACCCAGTACTTC.

The CDR3 protein is CASSTGQVLNTEAFF. The CDR3 DNA is TGCGCCAGCAGCACAGGACAGGTCCTGAACACTGAAGCTTTCTTT. V and J are TRBV5-1 and TRBJ1-1; 7 positions agree with TRBD1. The CDR3 extends over 15 amino acids. Germline V CDR1 and CDR2: SGHRS, YFSETQ. V dropped 4 bases and J dropped 0; count of bases not matched to a gene: 6. The variable domain in full, with the rest retrieved from reference TRBV5-1 and TRBJ1-1, is KAGVTQTPRYLIKTRGQQVTLSCSPISGHRSVSWYQQTPGQGLQFLFEYFSETQRNKGNFPGRFSGRQFSNSRSEMNVSTLELGDSALYLCASSTGQVLNTEAFFGQGTRLTVV.

This sequence joins TRBV20-1 and TRBJ2-1; 12 bases line up with TRBD2. The CDR3 extends over 15 amino acids. J gave up 2 bases and V 6 bases, and 5 bases lay outside the gene matches. The germline V gene encodes CDR1 DFQATT and CDR2 SNEGSKA (reference sequence). The CDR3: CSAESSGGAYNEQFF. The CDR3 nucleotides read TGCAGTGCGGAATCTAGCGGGGGGGCCTACAATGAGCAGTTCTTC.

With respect to this clonotype: Given a much more abundant clone one base away, this may be a read error. The chain recombines TRBV7-9 with TRBJ2-4; 7 bases map to TRBD2. CDR1 is SEHNR and CDR2 is FQNEAQ in the germline V gene (reference sequence). This CDR3 region has 13 residues. The CDR3 region is CVSSPRLAWEQYF. The DNA for the CDR3 is TGTGTCAGCAGCCCCCGACTAGCTTGGGAGCAGTACTTC.

This clonotype was observed a few times. This rearrangement joins TRBV4-3 to TRBJ2-3; D perhaps matches TRBD2 (7 bases). The V gene lost 4 bases and the J gene lost 3 bases, with 17 bases spanning the gap. The CDR3 is 16 amino acids. Germline V gene lookup returns CDR1 LGHNA and CDR2 YSLEER. The CDR3 nucleotides read TGCGCCAGCAGCCTATCGGCGGGGGCGCCAACAGATACGCAGTATTTT. Its protein product is CASSLSAGAPTDTQYF.

This clonotype was seen more than once but under ten times. The rearrangement joins TRBV24-1 to TRBJ1-5; D uncertain. CDR3 size: 12 residues. V lost 2 bases and J lost 6, with 4 bases in between. Germline assignment: CDR1 KGHDR and CDR2 SFDVKD. In DNA form, the CDR3 reads TGTGCCACCAGTGATTCAGGTCAGCCCCAGCATTTT. Protein product: CATSDSGQPQHF.

In this sample, this clonotype turned up a few times. The J gene is TRBJ1-2, the V gene TRBV20-1, with TRBD1 matching over 11 bases. CDR3 size: 15 residues. Germline V gene data show CDR1 as DFQATT and CDR2 as SNEGSKA (reference sequence). V shed 7 bases, J shed 2 bases, and the junction held 9 bases outside the gene matches. The DNA of the CDR3 is TGCAGTGGCGGACAGGGGGCTTCTTCGAACTATGGCTACACCTTC. The encoded protein is CSGGQGASSNYGYTF.

The V call is TRBV7-2, the J call TRBJ1-1; no reliable D call. V was shortened by 2 bases and J by 6 bases, with 19 bases between the two germline ends. Germline values: CDR1 SGHTA, CDR2 FQGNSA. The CDR3 extends over 16 amino acids. The CDR3 spells CASSLPDQWIQAEAFF. CDR3 in DNA: TGTGCCAGCAGCTTACCGGATCAGTGGATTCAGGCTGAAGCTTTCTTT.

This clonotype was seen repeatedly, ten times or more. This chain joins TRBV7-9 and TRBJ2-3; a weak D match, TRBD1 (5 bases). Germline V lookup: CDR1 SEHNR, CDR2 FQNEAQ (reference sequence). CDR3 length: 14 residues. V dropped 5 bases and J dropped 0 bases, with 9 bases sitting between them. CDR3 nucleotides: TGTGCCAGCAGCCGACAGACTAGCACAGATACGCAGTATTTT. As protein: CASSRQTSTDTQYF.

The sample holds many counts of this clonotype. The chain combines TRBV12-3 or TRBV12-4 with TRBJ1-1; D is unresolved. The CDR3 runs to 14 residues. V gave up 1 base and J gave up 0 bases, with 6 bases separating them. CDR3 amino acids: CASSLGGLNTEAFF. In nucleotides, the CDR3 is TGTGCCAGCAGTTTAGGCGGATTGAACACTGAAGCTTTCTTT.

V and J are TRBV4-3 and TRBJ2-1; 9 bases fit TRBD2. CDR3 length equals 18 residues. From germline, CDR1 is LGHNA and CDR2 YSLEER. V trimming: 1 base; J trimming: 0 bases; junction bases outside the gene matches: 7. CDR3 sequence: CASSQVSSGVGSYNEQFF. CDR3 coding DNA: TGCGCCAGCAGCCAAGTCTCTAGCGGGGTTGGCTCCTACAATGAGCAGTTCTTC.

This clonotype was counted between two and nine times. This rearrangement joins TRBV20-1 to TRBJ1-1; weak D call: TRBD1 (6 bases). The length of the CDR3 is 13 residues. Trimming took 5 bases from V and 2 from J, leaving 12 bases between them. The germline gives CDR1 DFQATT, CDR2 SNEGSKA (reference sequence). In DNA form, the CDR3 reads TGCAGTGCTGTTGACAGGATTAACACTGAAGCTTTCTTT. Translated: CSAVDRINTEAFF.

This chain connects TRBV7-9 to TRBJ2-5, with D perhaps given as TRBD1 or TRBD2 (5 bases each). Per the germline V gene, CDR1 is SEHNR and CDR2 is FQNEAQ (reference sequence). V lost 5 bases to trimming and J lost 11 bases, with 18 bases between them. This CDR3 is built from 13 residues. The CDR3 loop is CASSGDDTMKQYF. DNA of the CDR3: TGTGCCAGCAGCGGGGACGATACAATGAAGCAGTACTTC.

This clonotype was found a few times. The J gene is TRBJ2-5, the V gene TRBV7-2; D perhaps matches TRBD1 (5 bases). Per germline, CDR1 SGHTA and CDR2 FQGNSA. V gave up 8 bases and J gave up 1 base, with 11 bases separating them. There are 13 residues in the CDR3. CDR3 loop: CASERGSQETQYF. In DNA form, the CDR3 reads TGTGCCAGCGAAAGGGGCTCCCAAGAGACCCAGTACTTC. The complete variable domain, with remaining parts taken from reference TRBV7-2 and TRBJ2-5, reads GAGVSQSPSNKVTEKGKDVELRCDPISGHTALYWYRQSLGQGLEFLIYFQGNSAPDKSGLPSDRFSAERTGGSVSTLTIQRTQQEDSAVYLCASERGSQETQYFGPGTRLLVL.

Turning to this clonotype: One junction end does not reproduce the germline sequence, and a read error may be involved. The chain has TRBV7-9 and TRBJ1-5, with a possible D match to TRBD1 (6 bases). Per germline, CDR1 SEHNR and CDR2 FQNEAQ (reference sequence). The CDR3 has 14 residues. In nucleotides, the CDR3 is TGTGCCAGCAGCCCGACAGGTAGCAATCAGCCCCGGCATTTT. Protein: CASSPTGSNQPRHF. Looking up the rest from reference TRBV7-9 and TRBJ1-5 gives the full variable domain: DTGVSQNPRHKITKRGQNVTFRCDPISEHNRLYWYRQTLGQGPEFLTYFQNEAQLEKSRLLSDRFSAERPKGSFSTLEIQRTEQGDSAMYLCASSPTGSNQPRHFGDGTRLSIL.

This clonotype was observed once. Compared with germline, one end of the junction differs, possibly owing to a read error. The rearrangement joins TRBV3-1 to TRBJ1-3; 9 bases agree with TRBD1. The CDR3 covers 15 residues. The germline V gene encodes CDR1 LGHDT and CDR2 YNNKEL (reference sequence). CDR3 nucleotides: TGTGCCAACAGCCAGGGACAGGGAGGTGGAAACACCATATATTTT. This gives the protein CANSQGQGGGNTIYF.